This T cell receptor (beta chain) originates from a study of T cell responses to AZD1222 COVID-19 vaccine (dated by TCRdb to the early 2020s). About the investigation overall: TCR sequencing was performed for over 230 trial participants, of whom roughly 200 were given two doses of AZD1222 and around 25 were given two doses of MenACWY control vaccine. Trial participants were enrolled by age into 18-55, 56-69 and 70-plus year subgroups, with around 150, 28 and 57 TCR-sequenced participants respectively. The research as a whole found: Because no day 14 peak-response samples were available, repertoires were characterized only after the peak T cell response. The vaccine-associated CD4 TCRs covered the entire spike protein, and the dominant responses fell in regions 160-218 and 743-854. The 56-69-year group was small, and its depth increase did not reach significance, likely because of low power. Spike-specific TCR breadth and depth rose significantly after two AZD1222 doses compared with day 0 and with MenACWY recipients. Conclusions about previously exposed vaccinees are limited, since just a handful of AZD1222 recipients were seropositive for SARS-CoV-2 at baseline. Nearly half of unique spike-specific TCRs reportedly recognized epitopes outside regions mutated in the B.1.351 and B.1.1.7 variants. Participants were mostly white British and included more females than males, and it was suggested by the authors that clonal diversity may have been underestimated.

CDR1 and CDR2 were assigned from the germline V gene (reference sequence) as LGHDT and YNNKEL. V is pared back by 1 base and J by 10 bases, with 11 bases lying between the germline termini. The CDR3 runs 14 amino acids, cysteine and phenylalanine included. Only the CDR3 portion is preserved as DNA: 42 bases, with reading frame beginning at the first base. This specimen's time point label, per the study, means: baseline before first vaccination. The treatment or condition label for this specimen denotes: meningococcal conjugate vaccine given as trial control. Vaccinee samples were obtained from the UK trials COV001 and COV002, which included a single-blind randomized controlled phase 2/3 trial of AZD1222 (ChAdOx1 nCoV-19) in healthy adults. Trial participant PBMC samples were collected at day 0 and day 28 after the second dose for TCRbeta chain sequencing. The CDR3 regions of human TCRbeta chains were analyzed by immunosequencing. The source study handled its data this way. Repertoire TCRs were matched against a reference library of SARS-CoV-2-specific TCRs generated with the MIRA antigen-specificity platform. Breadth was defined as the fraction of unique TCRs that were SARS-CoV-2-associated. Depth was defined as the fraction of total T cells that were SARS-CoV-2-associated. Using the MIRA data, every spike-specific TCR was mapped to the spike region that the TCR reacted to and assigned to either a CD4 or a CD8 class. Log10-transformed breadth and depth values were compared by one-way ANOVA with Sidak's multiple comparisons tests. Imported from immuneACCESS, the table was reduced by TCRdb to in-frame sequences with V and J called. These copies leave out some clones; in studies compared against another copy, an unresolved V gene accounts for under half, and the cause of the remainder is not known. D and trimming come from the DNA, and the V and J calls and clone size come from that table. Across this sample there are about 110,000 clones, with roughly 89% seen only once. Of the sample, roughly 3% falls within the top ten clones.

This clone occurred a few times. It has no known antigen specificity. Within one base of it there is no much larger clone, and no base qualities were kept. The rearrangement joined TRBV3-1 (or the pseudogene TRBV3-2) to TRBJ1-6; a confident D gene designation cannot be given. The sequence was collected from an adult in good health. The specimen comprised peripheral blood, sampled on day 0 of MenACWY control vaccination. In nucleotide form, the sequence is TGTGCCAGCAGCCAAGTCCGGGTGAGGTCACCCCTCCACTTT. Its coded protein is CASSQVRVRSPLHF.